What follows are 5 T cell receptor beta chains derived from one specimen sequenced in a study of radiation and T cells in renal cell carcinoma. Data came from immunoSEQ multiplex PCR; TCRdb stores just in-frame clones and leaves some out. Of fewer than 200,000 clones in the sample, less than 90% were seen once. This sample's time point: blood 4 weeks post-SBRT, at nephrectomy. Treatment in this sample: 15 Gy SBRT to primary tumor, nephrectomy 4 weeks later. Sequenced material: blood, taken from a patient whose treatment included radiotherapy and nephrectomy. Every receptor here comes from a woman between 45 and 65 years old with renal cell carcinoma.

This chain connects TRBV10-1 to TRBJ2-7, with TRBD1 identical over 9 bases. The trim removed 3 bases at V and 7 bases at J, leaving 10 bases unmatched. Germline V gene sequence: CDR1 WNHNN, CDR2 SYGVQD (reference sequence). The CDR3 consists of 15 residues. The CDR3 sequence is CASSDAGTGTLEQYF. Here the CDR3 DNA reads TGCGCCAGCAGTGACGCCGGGACAGGGACATTAGAGCAGTACTTC.

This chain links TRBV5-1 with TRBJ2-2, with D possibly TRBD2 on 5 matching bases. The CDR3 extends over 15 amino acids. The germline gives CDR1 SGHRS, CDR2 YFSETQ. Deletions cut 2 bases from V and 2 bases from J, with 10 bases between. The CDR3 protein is CASSFVTGNTGELFF. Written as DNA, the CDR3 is TGCGCCAGCAGCTTTGTGACGGGAAACACCGGGGAGCTGTTTTTT.

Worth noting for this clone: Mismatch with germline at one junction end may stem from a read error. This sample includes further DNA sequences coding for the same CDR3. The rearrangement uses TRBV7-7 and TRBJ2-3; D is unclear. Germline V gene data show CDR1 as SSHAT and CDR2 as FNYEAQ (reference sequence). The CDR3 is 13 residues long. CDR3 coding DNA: TGTGCTAGCAGCTTATTTAGCACAGATACGCAGTATTTT. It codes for CASSLFSTDTQYF. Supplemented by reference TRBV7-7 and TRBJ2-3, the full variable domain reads GAGVSQSPRYKVTKRGQDVTLRCDPISSHATLYWYQQALGQGPEFLTYFNYEAQPDKSGLPSDRFSAERPEGSISTLTIQRTEQRDSAMYRCASSLFSTDTQYFGPGTRLTVL.

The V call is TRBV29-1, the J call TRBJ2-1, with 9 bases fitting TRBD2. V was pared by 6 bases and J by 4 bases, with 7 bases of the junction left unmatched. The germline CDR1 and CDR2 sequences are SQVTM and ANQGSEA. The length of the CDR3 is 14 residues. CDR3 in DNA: TGCAGCGTCCATAGCGGGGGAAGTTACAATGAGCAGTTCTTC. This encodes CSVHSGGSYNEQFF.

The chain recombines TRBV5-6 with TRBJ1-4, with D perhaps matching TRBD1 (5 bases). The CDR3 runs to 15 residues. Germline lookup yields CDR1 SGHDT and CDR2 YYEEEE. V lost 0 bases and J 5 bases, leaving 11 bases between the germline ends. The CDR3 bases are TGTGCCAGCAGCTTGGGGTCAGGGAGGAATGAAAAACTGTTTTTT. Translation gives CASSLGSGRNEKLFF.